This TCR beta chain was sequenced during a study of CD8 T cells in Susac syndrome. CDR3 length: 13 residues. Germline values: CDR1 SGHNT, CDR2 YYREEE (reference sequence). V lost 0 bases, J lost 4 bases, and 6 bases lay in between. It was with random hexamers that 0.5 to 1 ug RNA was reverse transcribed. TCRdb passed the immunoSEQ multiplex PCR reads through MiXCR, listing each CDR3 protein once. The data hold just under 150,000 distinct CDR3 sequences, with approximately 94% observed a single time. The sample taken for sequencing was CD4+ T cells from PBMCs. This sequence originates from a human donor in good health. The rearrangement joins TRBV5-4 to TRBJ2-3; no definite D call. CDR3 bases: TGTGCCAGCAGCTTGGCCGGAGCAGATACGCAGTATTTT. This codes for CASSLAGADTQYF.